The rows below give T cell receptor beta chains drawn from one sample of a study of molecular identifiers for immune sequencing clone quantification. One entry per CDR3 protein, called by TCRdb with MiXCR from the PCR reads. The data contain about 640,000 distinct CDR3 sequences, 15% to 20% of them seen just once; the ten biggest clones take up around 0.9%. Sequencing used naive CD8+ T cells from blood, with Jurkat cell RNA spiked in. The receptors were gathered from a human donor in good health. Some libraries in this study had Jurkat cell RNA spiked in. Each CDR3 is given with its conserved first and last residue. A D gene is named only where the DNA matches it firmly. The size of a clone is reported for some rows only, either as once, few or many, or as a class for expanded clones.

v_call,j_call,clone_size,d_call,cdr3_aa,cdr3_nt
TRBV12-3/TRBV12-4,TRBJ1-5,many,TRBD1,CASSNQGASNQPQHF,TGTGCCAGCAGTAACCAGGGGGCTAGCAATCAGCCCCAGCATTTT
TRBV2,TRBJ1-2,many,.,CASSEVQANYGYTF,TGTGCCAGCAGTGAGGTGCAGGCGAATTATGGCTACACCTTC
TRBV6-1,TRBJ1-1,.,.,CASSFPEAFF,TGTGCCAGCAGTTTCCCTGAAGCTTTCTTT
TRBV27,TRBJ1-2,few,.,CASMAGSSYGYTF,TGTGCCAGCATGGCAGGGTCATCCTATGGCTACACCTTC
TRBV20-1,TRBJ2-7,many,.,CSARDLSRARVVEQYF,TGCAGTGCTAGAGATCTCTCCCGGGCCCGGGTGGTCGAGCAGTACTTC
TRBV20-1,TRBJ2-1,.,TRBD1,CSAISRTGNDNEQFF,TGCAGTGCTATCTCCAGGACAGGGAACGACAATGAGCAGTTCTTC
TRBV19,TRBJ1-5,few,.,CASRTGTYLDWNQPQHF,TGTGCCAGCAGAACCGGGACTTACCTGGATTGGAATCAGCCCCAGCATTTT
TRBV24-1,TRBJ2-1,many,.,CATSEFGFYNEQFF,TGTGCCACCAGTGAGTTTGGATTTTACAATGAGCAGTTCTTC
TRBV4-3,TRBJ2-2,many,.,CASSQEGSNTGELFF,TGCGCCAGCAGCCAAGAGGGATCGAACACCGGGGAGCTGTTTTTT
TRBV10-3,TRBJ2-7,many,TRBD1,CATKRQGPLSYEQYF,TGTGCCACCAAACGACAGGGGCCACTCTCCTACGAGCAGTACTTC
TRBV28,TRBJ2-5,many,.,CASSSEYQETQYF,TGTGCCAGCAGTTCGGAGTACCAAGAGACCCAGTACTTC
TRBV7-9,TRBJ2-7,few,TRBD1,CASSSAGQGSEQYF,TGTGCCAGCAGCTCCGCTGGACAGGGCTCCGAGCAGTACTTC
TRBV18,TRBJ2-1,many,.,CASSPARGTYNEQFF,TGTGCCAGCTCACCAGCCCGGGGGACCTACAATGAGCAGTTCTTC
TRBV20-1,TRBJ1-2,.,TRBD1,CSARNRGGYGYTF,TGCAGTGCTAGAAACAGGGGAGGCTATGGCTACACCTTC
TRBV28,TRBJ2-7,.,.,CASSLHGGPYEQYF,TGTGCCAGCAGTTTACACGGAGGCCCCTACGAGCAGTACTTC
TRBV7-9,TRBJ2-5,.,.,CASSSLNSTETQYF,TGTGCCAGCAGCTCCCTGAACTCGACGGAGACCCAGTACTTC
TRBV27,TRBJ2-7,many,.,CASSFGGEPYEQYF,TGTGCCAGCAGTTTTGGGGGTGAGCCTTACGAGCAGTACTTC
TRBV7-9,TRBJ2-7,many,.,CASGLGFEQYF,TGTGCCAGCGGCCTGGGGTTCGAGCAGTACTTC
TRBV7-9,TRBJ1-5,many,.,CASSLTVNQPQHF,TGTGCCAGCAGCTTAACTGTCAATCAGCCCCAGCATTTT
TRBV30,TRBJ2-1,.,TRBD2,CAWSVPLPTGTSLVNEQFF,TGTGCCTGGAGTGTACCCCTACCAACCGGGACTAGTCTTGTCAATGAGCAGTTCTTC
TRBV12-3/TRBV12-4,TRBJ2-7,.,.,CASSGTENHEQYF,TGTGCCAGCAGCGGGACGGAGAACCACGAGCAGTACTTC
TRBV28,TRBJ2-1,.,.,CASTEDSRSYNEQFF,TGTGCCAGCACCGAAGACTCTCGCTCCTACAATGAGCAGTTCTTC
TRBV20-1,TRBJ2-1,.,.,CSAGPKSSYNEQFF,TGCAGTGCTGGTCCCAAGAGCTCCTACAATGAGCAGTTCTTC
TRBV5-1,TRBJ1-4,.,.,CASSHGSSNEKLFF,TGCGCCAGCAGCCACGGGAGCAGTAATGAAAAACTGTTTTTT
TRBV7-3,TRBJ2-7,.,TRBD2,CASSPGGDYGQYF,TGTGCCAGCAGCCCCGGGGGGGACTACGGGCAGTACTTC
TRBV12-3/TRBV12-4,TRBJ2-1,.,.,CASSFSHEQFF,TGTGCCAGCAGTTTTTCACATGAGCAGTTCTTC
TRBV19,TRBJ2-1,.,TRBD2,CASSTRSGAHNEQFF,TGTGCCAGTAGTACCCGTAGCGGGGCACACAATGAGCAGTTCTTC
TRBV12-3/TRBV12-4,TRBJ2-7,.,TRBD1,CASSSTQGTGRYEQYF,TGTGCCAGCAGTTCCACTCAGGGGACAGGTCGCTACGAGCAGTACTTC
TRBV4-3,TRBJ2-1,.,TRBD1,CASSQVFGTGGYNEQLF,TGCGCCAGCAGCCAAGTATTTGGGACAGGGGGTTACAATGAGCAGCTCTTC
TRBV27,TRBJ1-2,.,TRBD1,CASSLHRTGNANGYTF,TGTGCCAGCAGTTTACACCGGACAGGTAATGCCAATGGCTACACCTTC
TRBV6-5,TRBJ2-1,many,TRBD1,CASNAGGGNEQFF,TGTGCCAGCAACGCAGGGGGTGGCAATGAGCAGTTCTTC
TRBV12-3/TRBV12-4,TRBJ1-3,many,.,CASTPGGSGNTIYF,TGTGCCAGCACCCCCGGGGGCTCTGGAAACACCATATATTTT
TRBV5-1,TRBJ1-1,many,.,CASSLSRHGDANTEAFF,TGCGCCAGCAGCTTGAGCAGGCATGGGGACGCGAACACTGAAGCTTTCTTT
TRBV7-9,TRBJ2-5,few,TRBD2,CASSLGLAGVGQETQYF,TGTGCCAGCAGCTTGGGACTAGCGGGAGTCGGTCAAGAGACCCAGTACTTC
TRBV5-8,TRBJ1-4,few,.,CASSLGGLVEKLFF,TGTGCCAGCAGCTTGGGAGGGCTCGTGGAAAAACTGTTTTTT
TRBV7-8,TRBJ2-1,many,TRBD2,CASSVPAGHDDNEQFF,TGTGCCAGCAGCGTCCCAGCGGGGCACGATGACAATGAGCAGTTCTTC
TRBV3-1,TRBJ1-2,many,.,CASSQGGQRSSGYTF,TGTGCCAGCAGCCAAGGAGGTCAGAGAAGCTCTGGCTACACCTTC
TRBV6-1,TRBJ2-3,many,.,CASSVFWAGSTDTQYF,TGTGCCAGCAGTGTGTTCTGGGCGGGGTCCACAGATACGCAGTATTTT
TRBV5-4,TRBJ2-7,few,.,CASSPSVGNEQYF,TGTGCCAGCAGCCCATCGGTGGGGAACGAGCAGTACTTC
TRBV4-3,TRBJ2-7,many,TRBD2,CASSASFSGTGYEQYF,TGCGCCAGCAGCGCAAGCTTTAGCGGGACGGGCTACGAGCAGTACTTC
TRBV7-9,TRBJ2-7,many,TRBD2,CASSADPSGRTSYEQYF,TGTGCCAGCAGCGCCGACCCTAGCGGGAGGACAAGCTACGAGCAGTACTTC
TRBV20-1,TRBJ1-2,many,.,CSAAINGLYGYTF,TGCAGTGCCGCTATAAACGGACTGTATGGCTACACCTTC
TRBV20-1,TRBJ2-5,many,TRBD2,CSANILGLEWAETQYF,TGCAGTGCTAATATTCTGGGACTAGAATGGGCAGAGACCCAGTACTTC
TRBV20-1,TRBJ2-3,many,.,CSARAGTDTQYF,TGCAGTGCTAGGGCAGGTACAGATACGCAGTATTTT
TRBV7-8,TRBJ2-6,many,TRBD1,CASSWTTGLSGANVLTF,TGTGCCAGCAGCTGGACGACAGGGCTCTCTGGGGCCAACGTCCTGACTTTC
TRBV7-9,TRBJ2-7,.,.,CAGSSQQGVEQYF,TGTGCCGGCAGCTCCCAACAGGGTGTCGAGCAGTACTTC
TRBV20-1,TRBJ1-1,many,TRBD1,CSAPPPGQEAFF,TGCAGTGCTCCCCCCCCGGGACAGGAAGCTTTCTTT
TRBV6-2/TRBV6-3,TRBJ2-7,many,.,CASSPHSYEQYF,TGTGCCAGCAGCCCCCATTCCTACGAGCAGTACTTC
TRBV14,TRBJ2-2,many,.,CASSHLQGYQSNTGELFF,TGTGCCAGCAGCCACCTTCAGGGCTATCAGTCGAACACCGGGGAGCTGTTTTTT
TRBV19,TRBJ1-5,many,.,CASMAGNQPQHF,TGTGCCAGTATGGCAGGGAACCAGCCCCAGCATTTT